The 2 T cell receptor beta chains listed next were all sequenced from one sample in a study of immune characterization of retroperitoneal liposarcoma. TCRdb passed the PCR reads through MiXCR, listing each CDR3 protein once. This table has 10,000 to 13,000 distinct CDR3 sequences, 27% appearing once. Sequencing was done on a sample of tumor tissue. The receptors shown here come from a male donor with retroperitoneal liposarcoma.

The chain carries TRBV7-8 and TRBJ2-1; D is uncertain. Trimming took off 3 bases at V and 2 bases at J, with 14 bases between the two ends. Germline CDR1 is SGHVS and CDR2 is FQNEAQ. The CDR3 contains 16 residues. This CDR3 reads CASSLKNRRAYNEQFF. The CDR3 DNA is TGTGCCAGCAGCTTGAAGAATCGAAGGGCCTACAATGAGCAGTTCTTC.

The table lists this clonotype with a few counts. The gene calls are TRBV7-3 and TRBJ2-3; D is tentatively TRBD1 or TRBD2 (5 bases each). The better agreement between TRBJ2-1 and the DNA end casts doubt on the J call. There are 14 residues in the CDR3. Germline V lookup: CDR1 SGHTA, CDR2 FQGTGA. The CDR3: CASSPTGTKGEQFF. As DNA, the CDR3 is TGTGCCAGCAGCCCAACGGGGACCAAAGGTGAGCAGTTCTTC.